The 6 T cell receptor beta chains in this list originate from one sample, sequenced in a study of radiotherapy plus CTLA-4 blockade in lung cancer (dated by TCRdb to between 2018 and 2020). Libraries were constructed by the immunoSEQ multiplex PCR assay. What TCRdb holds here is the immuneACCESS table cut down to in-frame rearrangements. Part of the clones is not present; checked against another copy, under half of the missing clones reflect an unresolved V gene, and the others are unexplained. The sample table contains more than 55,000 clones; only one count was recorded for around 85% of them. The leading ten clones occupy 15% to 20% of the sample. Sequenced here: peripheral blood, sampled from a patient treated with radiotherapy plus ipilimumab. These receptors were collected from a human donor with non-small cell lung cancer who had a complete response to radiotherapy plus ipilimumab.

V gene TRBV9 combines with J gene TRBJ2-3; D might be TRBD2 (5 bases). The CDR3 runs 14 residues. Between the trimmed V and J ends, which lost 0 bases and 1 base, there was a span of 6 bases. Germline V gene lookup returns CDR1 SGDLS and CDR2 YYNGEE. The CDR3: CASSVDGGTDTQYF. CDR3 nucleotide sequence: TGTGCCAGCAGCGTAGACGGGGGCACAGATACGCAGTATTTT.

In nucleotides, the CDR3 is TGTGCCAGCAGTGAGCCCGACAGGGCAGGCTACACCTTC. Its translation: CASSEPDRAGYTF. The rearrangement links TRBV25-1 to TRBJ1-2, with TRBD1 matching 7 bases. With 3 bases clipped from V and 8 bases from J, the junction kept 6 bases outside the gene matches. Germline V gives CDR1 MGHDK, CDR2 SYGVNS. The CDR3 extends over 13 amino acids.

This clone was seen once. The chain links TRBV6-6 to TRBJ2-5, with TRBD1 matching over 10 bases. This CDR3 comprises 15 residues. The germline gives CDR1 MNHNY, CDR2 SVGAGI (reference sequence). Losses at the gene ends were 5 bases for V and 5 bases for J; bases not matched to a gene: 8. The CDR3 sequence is CASSPYDRGRETQYF. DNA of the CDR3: TGTGCCAGCAGTCCCTACGACAGGGGGCGGGAGACCCAGTACTTC.

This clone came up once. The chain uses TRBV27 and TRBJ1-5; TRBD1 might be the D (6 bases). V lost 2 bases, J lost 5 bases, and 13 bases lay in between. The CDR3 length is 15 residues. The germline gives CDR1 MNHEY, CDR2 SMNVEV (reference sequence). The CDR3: CASSLRRGVDQPQHF. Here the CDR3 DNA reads TGTGCCAGCAGTTTACGCAGGGGCGTCGATCAGCCCCAGCATTTT.

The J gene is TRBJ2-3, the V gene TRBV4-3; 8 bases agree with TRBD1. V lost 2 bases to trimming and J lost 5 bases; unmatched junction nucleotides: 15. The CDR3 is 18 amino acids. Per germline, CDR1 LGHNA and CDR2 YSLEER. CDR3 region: CASSQRSSGQGAQDTQYF. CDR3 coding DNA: TGCGCCAGCAGCCAACGATCTTCTGGCCAGGGGGCGCAAGATACGCAGTATTTT.

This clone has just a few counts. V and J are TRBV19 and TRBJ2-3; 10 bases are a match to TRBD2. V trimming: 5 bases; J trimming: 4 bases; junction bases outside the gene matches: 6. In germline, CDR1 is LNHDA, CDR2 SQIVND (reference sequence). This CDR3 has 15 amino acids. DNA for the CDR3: TGTGCCAGTAGTCTAGCGGGAGCGAACTCAGATACGCAGTATTTT. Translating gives CASSLAGANSDTQYF.